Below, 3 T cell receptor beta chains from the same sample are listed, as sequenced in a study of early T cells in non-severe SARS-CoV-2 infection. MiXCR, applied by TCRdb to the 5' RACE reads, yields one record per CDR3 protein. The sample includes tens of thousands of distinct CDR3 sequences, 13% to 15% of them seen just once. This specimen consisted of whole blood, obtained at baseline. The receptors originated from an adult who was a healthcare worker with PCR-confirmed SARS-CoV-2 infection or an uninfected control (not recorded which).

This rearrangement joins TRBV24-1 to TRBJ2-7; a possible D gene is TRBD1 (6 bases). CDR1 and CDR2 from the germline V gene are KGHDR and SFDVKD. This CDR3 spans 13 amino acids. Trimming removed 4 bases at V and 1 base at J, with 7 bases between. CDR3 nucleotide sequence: TGTGCCACCAGTGAAGGGGGTTCCTACGAGCAGTACTTC. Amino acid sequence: CATSEGGSYEQYF.

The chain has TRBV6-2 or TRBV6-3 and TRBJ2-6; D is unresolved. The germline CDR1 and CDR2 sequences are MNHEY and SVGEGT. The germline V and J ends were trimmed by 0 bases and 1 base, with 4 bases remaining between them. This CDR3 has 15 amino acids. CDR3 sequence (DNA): TGTGCCAGCAGTTACTCCCCGTCTGGGGCCAACGTCCTGACTTTC. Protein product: CASSYSPSGANVLTF.

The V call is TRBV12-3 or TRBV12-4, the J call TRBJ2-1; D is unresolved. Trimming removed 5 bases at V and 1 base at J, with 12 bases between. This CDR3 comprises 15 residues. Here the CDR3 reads CASSAPRGSYNEQFF. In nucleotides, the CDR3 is TGTGCCAGCAGTGCTCCACGCGGTTCCTACAATGAGCAGTTCTTC.